The 14 T cell receptor beta chains given below trace back to one sample, sequenced in a study of T-cell memory formation after mild COVID-19. TCRdb reprocessed the 5' RACE reads via MiXCR and lists one record per CDR3 protein. The table records about 400,000 distinct CDR3 sequences, about 20% of them present only once. Sequencing input: PBMCs or a T cell subset sorted from them (not recorded which). These TCRs come from a young man who had mild COVID-19 (a few samples of this study predate the infection). Cell type and time point are not known.

This clonotype has just a few counts. In DNA, the CDR3 is TGTGCCACCAGCAGGGTTTTCGGGGGGGACAATGAGCAGTTCTTC. Its protein is CATSRVFGGDNEQFF. The rearrangement uses TRBV15 and TRBJ2-1; 8 nucleotides line up with TRBD2. Germline-derived CDR1 and CDR2 are LNHNV and YYDKDF (reference sequence). The CDR3 spans 15 residues. Trimming at V came to 3 bases and at J to 5 bases, leaving 6 bases not matched to a gene.

The chain couples TRBV6-2 or TRBV6-3 to TRBJ2-7; D is possibly TRBD1 (6 bases). This CDR3 has 15 amino acids. V was trimmed by 4 bases and J by 3 bases, leaving 16 bases between them. Per the germline V gene, CDR1 is MNHEY and CDR2 is SVGEGT. In DNA form, the CDR3 reads TGTGCCAGCAGTTCACTGGGGGCCCGGGTCTACGAGCAGTACTTC. Encoded protein: CASSSLGARVYEQYF.

The rearrangement links TRBV12-3 or TRBV12-4 to TRBJ1-3; D unresolved. The CDR3 has 15 amino acids. The germline V and J ends were trimmed by 3 bases and 0 bases, with 9 bases remaining between them. DNA of the CDR3: TGTGCCAGCAGTTTTTCAGTCGGCTCTGGAAACACCATATATTTT. Translating it yields CASSFSVGSGNTIYF.

The chain links TRBV4-3 to TRBJ1-1; D gene uncertain. The CDR3 is 17 amino acids. Germline V lookup: CDR1 LGHNA, CDR2 YSLEER. V dropped 4 bases and J dropped 3 bases, with 21 bases sitting between them. CDR3 sequence (DNA): TGCGCCAGCAGCCCAGAGTTGTGGGGTCCCCGGGACACTGAAGCTTTCTTT. Translation gives CASSPELWGPRDTEAFF.

This clonotype was recorded a few times. The V gene is TRBV7-2, the J gene TRBJ1-2; D remains unclear. This CDR3 has 14 amino acids. With 5 bases removed from V and 4 bases from J, the gap between germline ends came to 14 bases. The germline V gene has CDR1 SGHTA and CDR2 FQGNSA. CDR3 residues: CASSPTGSGYGYTF. The CDR3 DNA reads as TGTGCCAGCAGCCCCACGGGGTCTGGCTATGGCTACACCTTC.

This clonotype was counted ten times or more. The V gene is TRBV12-3 or TRBV12-4, the J gene TRBJ1-1; possibly TRBD1 for D (5 bases). The CDR3 runs 15 residues. V lost 7 bases, J lost 1 base, and 16 bases lay in between. CDR3 sequence: CASKPAQGGNTEAFF. The CDR3 bases are TGTGCCAGCAAACCGGCCCAGGGCGGGAACACTGAAGCTTTCTTT.

The chain couples TRBV20-1 to TRBJ2-5; unclear D gene. Germline V lookup: CDR1 DFQATT, CDR2 SNEGSKA (reference sequence). V dropped 6 bases and J dropped 0 bases, with 14 bases sitting between them. The CDR3 covers 14 residues. Written as DNA, the CDR3 is TGCAGTGCCCTGGGCCACAAGCACCAAGAGACCCAGTACTTC. It yields the protein CSALGHKHQETQYF.

This clonotype has a handful of counts. The rearrangement uses TRBV5-1 and TRBJ2-7, with 7 nucleotides matching TRBD1. CDR3 length: 14 residues. V lost 0 bases and J lost 3; bases outside the gene matches: 3. Germline assignment: CDR1 SGHRS and CDR2 YFSETQ. In DNA form, the CDR3 reads TGCGCCAGCAGCTTGGCGACAGGGATCTACGAGCAGTACTTC. It yields the protein CASSLATGIYEQYF.

The chain is built from TRBV3-1 and TRBJ1-5, with D perhaps matching TRBD1 (5 bases). The germline V gene encodes CDR1 LGHDT and CDR2 YNNKEL (reference sequence). V lost 1 base, J lost 1 base, and 8 bases lay in between. The CDR3 totals 15 residues. The CDR3 loop reads CASSQADRSNQPQHF. The CDR3 DNA reads TGTGCCAGCAGCCAAGCTGACAGAAGCAATCAGCCCCAGCATTTT.

This clonotype occurred many times. The chain links TRBV5-4 to TRBJ2-5; possible D gene TRBD2, 5 bases. Germline lookup yields CDR1 SGHNT and CDR2 YYREEE (reference sequence). This CDR3 has 15 amino acids. Trimming removed 1 base at V and 4 bases at J, with 14 bases between. The CDR3, as DNA: TGTGCCAGCAGCTTGCCGGGGTCGGGTGGAGAGACCCAGTACTTC. Translated: CASSLPGSGGETQYF. Looking up the rest from reference TRBV5-4 and TRBJ2-5 gives the full variable domain: ETGVTQSPTHLIKTRGQQVTLRCSSQSGHNTVSWYQQALGQGPQFIFQYYREEENGRGNFPPRFSGLQFPNYSSELNVNALELDDSALYLCASSLPGSGGETQYFGPGTRLLVL.

This clonotype has a handful of counts. The chain has TRBV6-2 or TRBV6-3 and TRBJ2-7; the D is unclear. Trimming pared 2 bases from V and 3 bases from J, leaving 11 bases between. CDR3 length: 14 residues. Germline V gene data show CDR1 as MNHEY and CDR2 as SVGEGT. CDR3: CASSYDTKFYEQYF. The CDR3 region has the DNA TGTGCCAGCAGTTACGACACTAAATTCTACGAGCAGTACTTC.

The CDR3 region is CASSPSRGHPNTEAFF. The CDR3 nucleotides read TGTGCCAGCAGCCCTTCCCGGGGACACCCGAACACTGAAGCTTTCTTT. The chain has TRBV7-8 and TRBJ1-1; D possibly corresponds to TRBD1 (6 bases). CDR3 length: 16 amino acids. Germline CDR1 reads SGHVS; CDR2 reads FQNEAQ. V lost 5 bases, J lost 1 base, and 17 bases lay in between. Full variable domain (rest looked up from reference TRBV7-8 and TRBJ1-1): GAGVSQSPRYKVAKRGQDVALRCDPISGHVSLFWYQQALGQGPEFLTYFQNEAQLDKSGLPSDRFFAERPEGSVSTLKIQRTQQEDSAVYLCASSPSRGHPNTEAFFGQGTRLTVV.

V is TRBV5-1 and J is TRBJ1-2; D is possibly TRBD1 (5 bases). Germline values: CDR1 SGHRS, CDR2 YFSETQ. The CDR3 extends over 16 amino acids. Trimming took off 4 bases at V and 5 bases at J, with 21 bases between the two ends. CDR3: CASSTLQGGPVYGYTF. Written as DNA, the CDR3 is TGCGCCAGCAGCACCCTCCAGGGAGGGCCCGTTTATGGCTACACCTTC.

This clonotype was picked up a small number of times. This chain joins TRBV5-4 and TRBJ2-5, with D maybe TRBD2 (5 bases). The CDR3 covers 12 residues. Trimming cost V 0 bases and J 9 bases, with 9 bases left between them. CDR1 is SGHNT and CDR2 is YYREEE in the germline V gene (reference sequence). CDR3 nucleotides: TGTGCCAGCAGCTTGGCCGGGGAGTCCCAGTACTTC. Its protein is CASSLAGESQYF.